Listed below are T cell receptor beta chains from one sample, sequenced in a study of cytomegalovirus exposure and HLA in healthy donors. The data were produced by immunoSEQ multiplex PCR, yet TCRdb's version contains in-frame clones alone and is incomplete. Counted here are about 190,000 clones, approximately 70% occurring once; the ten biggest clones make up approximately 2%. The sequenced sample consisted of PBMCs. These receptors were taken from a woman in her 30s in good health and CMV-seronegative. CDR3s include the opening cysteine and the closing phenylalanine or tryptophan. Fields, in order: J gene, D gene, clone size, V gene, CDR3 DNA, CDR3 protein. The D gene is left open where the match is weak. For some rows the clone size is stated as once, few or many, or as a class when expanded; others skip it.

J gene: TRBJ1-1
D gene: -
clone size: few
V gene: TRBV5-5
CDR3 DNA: TGTGCCAGCAGCTTGGTGACAGCGAACACTGAAGCTTTCTTT
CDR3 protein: CASSLVTANTEAFF

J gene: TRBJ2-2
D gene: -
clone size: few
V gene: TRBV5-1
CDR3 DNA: TGCGCCAGCAGGGGGGAGGAAAACACCGGGGAGCTGTTTTTT
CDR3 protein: CASRGEENTGELFF

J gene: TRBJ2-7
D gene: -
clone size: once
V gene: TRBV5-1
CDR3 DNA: TGCGCCAGCAGCTTTGGGGAGTTTCCTCCCTCCTACGAGCAGTACTTC
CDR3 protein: CASSFGEFPPSYEQYF

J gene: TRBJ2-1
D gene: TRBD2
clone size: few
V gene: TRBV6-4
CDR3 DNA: TGTGCCAGCAGCCTAGCGGAAGGAACCAATGAGCAGTTCTTC
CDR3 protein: CASSLAEGTNEQFF

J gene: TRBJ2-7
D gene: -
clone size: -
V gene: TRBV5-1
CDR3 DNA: TGCGCCAGCAGCTTGGTTGGTGGGAGTCGCGAGCAGTACTTC
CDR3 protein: CASSLVGGSREQYF

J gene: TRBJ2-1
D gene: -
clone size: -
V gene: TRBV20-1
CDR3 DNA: TGCAGTGCTAGAAACCCCGGTGAGCAGTTCTTC
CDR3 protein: CSARNPGEQFF

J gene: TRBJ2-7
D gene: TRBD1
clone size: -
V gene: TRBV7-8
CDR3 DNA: TGTGCCAGCAGCTTGGACAGGGACGAGCAGTACTTC
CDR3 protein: CASSLDRDEQYF

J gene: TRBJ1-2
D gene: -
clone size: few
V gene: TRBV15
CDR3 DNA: TGTGCCACCAGCAGAGATCTCCGGCAGGCCCGAGCCATTAACTATGGCTACACCTTC
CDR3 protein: CATSRDLRQARAINYGYTF

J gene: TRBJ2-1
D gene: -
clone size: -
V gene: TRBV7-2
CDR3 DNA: TGTGCCAGCAGCTATAGCGAGACAACGAGGCAGTTCTTC
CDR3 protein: CASSYSETTRQFF

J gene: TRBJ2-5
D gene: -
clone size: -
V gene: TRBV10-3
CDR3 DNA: TGTGCCATCAGTGAGTCGAATTTTCAGGAGACCCAGTACTTC
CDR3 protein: CAISESNFQETQYF

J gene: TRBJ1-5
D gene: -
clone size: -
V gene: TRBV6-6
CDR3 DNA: TGTGCCAGCAGAATCGGAGGGACCAGGCAAAATCAGCCCCAGCATTTT
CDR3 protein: CASRIGGTRQNQPQHF

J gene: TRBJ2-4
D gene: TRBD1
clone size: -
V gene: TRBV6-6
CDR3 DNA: TGTGCCAGCAGTTGGGACAGGGTCCGATCCAAAAACATTCAGTACTTC
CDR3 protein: CASSWDRVRSKNIQYF

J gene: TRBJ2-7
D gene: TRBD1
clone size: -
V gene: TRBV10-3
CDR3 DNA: TGTGCCATCAGCCCCCGGACAGGGCTCGAGCAGTACTTC
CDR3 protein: CAISPRTGLEQYF

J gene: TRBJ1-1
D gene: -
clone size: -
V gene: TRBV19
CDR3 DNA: TGTGCCAGTAGTATACACAGACAGAACACTGAAGCTTTCTTT
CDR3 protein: CASSIHRQNTEAFF

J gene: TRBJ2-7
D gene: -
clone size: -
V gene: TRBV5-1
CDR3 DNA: TGCGCCAGCAGCTTGCCCAGGGCAACCGAGCAGTACTTC
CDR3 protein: CASSLPRATEQYF

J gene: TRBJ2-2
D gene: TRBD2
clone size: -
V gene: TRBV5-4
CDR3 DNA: TGTGCCAGCAGCTCGACTAGCGACCCGACCGGGGAGCTGTTTTTT
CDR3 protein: CASSSTSDPTGELFF

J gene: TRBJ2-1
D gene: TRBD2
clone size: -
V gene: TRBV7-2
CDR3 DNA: TGTGCCAGCAGCTTAGATGCGGGAGCCGCCAATGAGCAGTTCTTC
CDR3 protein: CASSLDAGAANEQFF

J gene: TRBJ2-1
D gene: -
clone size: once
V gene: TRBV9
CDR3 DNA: TGTGCCAGCAGCGTATACAGCCACAATGAGCAGTTCTTC
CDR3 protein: CASSVYSHNEQFF

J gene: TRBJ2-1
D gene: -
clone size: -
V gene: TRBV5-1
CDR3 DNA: TGCGCCAGCAGCGACAGGGGAGGGGGGGCTAATGAGCAGTTCTTC
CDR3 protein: CASSDRGGGANEQFF

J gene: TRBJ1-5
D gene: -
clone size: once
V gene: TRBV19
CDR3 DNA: TGTGCCAGTACTCAGGGGTTTGGGGCCCTCAATCAGCCCCAGCATTTT
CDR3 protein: CASTQGFGALNQPQHF

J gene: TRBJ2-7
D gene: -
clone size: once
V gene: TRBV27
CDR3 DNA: TGTGCCAGCAGTTTAACAGGGAGATTCCACGAGCAGTACTTC
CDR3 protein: CASSLTGRFHEQYF

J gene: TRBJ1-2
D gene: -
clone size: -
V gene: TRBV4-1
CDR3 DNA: TGCGCCAGCAGCCAATACCACGCGGGGGCCGCAAACTATGGCTACACCTTC
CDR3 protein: CASSQYHAGAANYGYTF

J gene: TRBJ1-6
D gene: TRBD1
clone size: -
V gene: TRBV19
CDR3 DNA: TGTGCCAGTAGTACAGACCAGCCAGGGGGAAGCTCACCCCTCCACTTT
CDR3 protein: CASSTDQPGGSSPLHF

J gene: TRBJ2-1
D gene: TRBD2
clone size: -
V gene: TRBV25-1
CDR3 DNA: TGTGCCAGCACCACTAAAAGCGGGACCTCCTACAATGAGCAGTTCTTC
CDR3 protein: CASTTKSGTSYNEQFF

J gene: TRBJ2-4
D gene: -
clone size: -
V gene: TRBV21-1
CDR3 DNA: TGTGCCAGCAGCAAAGCCGGCGGGAGGGGGGCCAAAAACATTCAGTACTTC
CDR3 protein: CASSKAGGRGAKNIQYF

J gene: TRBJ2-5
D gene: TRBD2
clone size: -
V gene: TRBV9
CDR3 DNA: TGTGCCAGCAGCGGACTAGCGGGGCAAGAGACCCAGTACTTC
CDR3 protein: CASSGLAGQETQYF

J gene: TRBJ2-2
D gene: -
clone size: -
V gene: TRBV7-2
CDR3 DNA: TGTGCCAGCAGCCTAACGGTAGTCGGGAACCGAGGAGAGCTGTTTTTT
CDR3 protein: CASSLTVVGNRGELFF

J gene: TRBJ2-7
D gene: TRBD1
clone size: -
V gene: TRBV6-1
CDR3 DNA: TGTGCCAGCAGTCAACGGACAGGGGGCTACGAGCAGTACTTC
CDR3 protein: CASSQRTGGYEQYF

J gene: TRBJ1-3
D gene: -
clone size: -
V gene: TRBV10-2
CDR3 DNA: TGCGCCAGCACCGGGGGAAACACCATATATTTT
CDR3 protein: CASTGGNTIYF

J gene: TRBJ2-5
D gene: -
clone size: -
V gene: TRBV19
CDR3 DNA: TGTGCCACCTCCTACCCCGACTCCCCGGAGACCCAGTACTTC
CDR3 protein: CATSYPDSPETQYF

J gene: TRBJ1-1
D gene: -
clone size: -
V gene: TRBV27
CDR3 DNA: TGTGCCAGCAACTTCGGTGGTGAAGCTTTCTTT
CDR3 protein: CASNFGGEAFF

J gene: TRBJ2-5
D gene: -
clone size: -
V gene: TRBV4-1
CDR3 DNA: TGCGCCAGCAGCCCCCAGGGAATCGGTCGGTACTTC
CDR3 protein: CASSPQGIGRYF

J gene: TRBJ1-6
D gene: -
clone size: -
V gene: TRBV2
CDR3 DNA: TGTGCCAGCATGCGACAAAGCTCCTATAATTCACCCCTCCACTTT
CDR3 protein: CASMRQSSYNSPLHF

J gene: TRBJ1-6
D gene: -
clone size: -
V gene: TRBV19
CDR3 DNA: TGTGCCAGTAGTATCAGATCGCCTGGGCTTAGCTCCTATAATTCACCCCTCCACTTT
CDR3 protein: CASSIRSPGLSSYNSPLHF

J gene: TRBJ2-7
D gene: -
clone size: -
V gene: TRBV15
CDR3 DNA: TGTGCCACCAGCAGGGGGTCGACAGGAGCCCGCGAGCAGTACTTC
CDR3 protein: CATSRGSTGAREQYF

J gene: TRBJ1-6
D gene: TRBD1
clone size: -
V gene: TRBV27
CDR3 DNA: TGTGCCAGCAGAACGGCCCTAGGGGGCCGGGGTAATTCACCCCTCCACTTT
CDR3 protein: CASRTALGGRGNSPLHF

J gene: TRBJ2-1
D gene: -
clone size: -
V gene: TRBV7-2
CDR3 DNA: TGTGCCAGCAGCTTTTTTCCGGGAGATGAGCAGTTCTTC
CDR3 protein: CASSFFPGDEQFF

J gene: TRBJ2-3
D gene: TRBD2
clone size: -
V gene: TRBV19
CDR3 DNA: TGTGCCAGTTCCCGAGCGGGGCCTACCGATACGCAGTATTTT
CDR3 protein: CASSRAGPTDTQYF

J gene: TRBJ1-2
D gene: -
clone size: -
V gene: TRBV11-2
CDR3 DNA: TGTGCCAGCAGCCGACCTCCAGGGGCTGGGGGCTACACCTTC
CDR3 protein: CASSRPPGAGGYTF

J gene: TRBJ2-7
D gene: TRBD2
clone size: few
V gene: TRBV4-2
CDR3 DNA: TGTGCCAGCAGCCAGGGGCCGGGACTAGCGGACTACGAGCAGTACTTC
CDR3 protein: CASSQGPGLADYEQYF

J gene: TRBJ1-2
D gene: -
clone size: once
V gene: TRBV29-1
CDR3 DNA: TGCAGCTCCTGGAAGGGGGACGGCGGCTACACCTTC
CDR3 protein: CSSWKGDGGYTF

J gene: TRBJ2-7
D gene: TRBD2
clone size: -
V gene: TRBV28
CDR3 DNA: TGTGCCAGCAGTCAACTCCGGGGGGGTCCCTACGAGCAGTACTTC
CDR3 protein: CASSQLRGGPYEQYF

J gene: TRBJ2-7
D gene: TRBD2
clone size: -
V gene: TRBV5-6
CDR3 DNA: TGTGCCAGCAGCTCTAGCGGCTCGGCGGTGGAGCAGTACTTC
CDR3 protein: CASSSSGSAVEQYF

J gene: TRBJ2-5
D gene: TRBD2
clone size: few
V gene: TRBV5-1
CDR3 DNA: TGCGCCAGCAGCTTTACTAGCGGGGTACAAGAGACCCAGTACTTC
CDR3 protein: CASSFTSGVQETQYF

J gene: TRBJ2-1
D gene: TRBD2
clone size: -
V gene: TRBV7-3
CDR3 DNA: TGTGCCAGCAGCTCGGGACTAGCGGGGGGGCCAGGCAATGAGCAGTTCTTC
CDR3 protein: CASSSGLAGGPGNEQFF

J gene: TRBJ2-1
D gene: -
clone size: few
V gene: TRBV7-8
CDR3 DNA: TGTGCCAGCAGCCCCTGGGGGGGCGCCTCGGGTGAGCAGTTCTTC
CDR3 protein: CASSPWGGASGEQFF

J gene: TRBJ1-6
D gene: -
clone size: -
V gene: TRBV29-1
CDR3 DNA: TGCAGTGACTCCCACCGGGACACCTGTTCACCCCTCCACTTT
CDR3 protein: CSDSHRDTCSPLHF

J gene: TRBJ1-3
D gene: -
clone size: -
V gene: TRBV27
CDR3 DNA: TGTGCCAGCAGTTTATCCGGGCCGACGGGAGGAAACACCATATATTTT
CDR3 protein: CASSLSGPTGGNTIYF